Reported below is one T cell receptor beta chain. No cognate antigen has been identified for it. Per-base quality was not reported, and no clone a single base away is much larger than it. After removal of 0 bases from V and 3 bases from J, the junction retains 4 bases not matched to a gene. The germline V gene encodes CDR1 MNHEY and CDR2 SVGAGI. The CDR3 runs 15 residues from the cysteine to the phenylalanine. Of the read, only the CDR3 DNA is kept; its 45 bases are in frame from base 1. The protocol used for the library was 5' RACE. Sequencing was performed on an Illumina HiSeq 2500. A second roughly 7 to 11 cycle PCR used a sample-barcoded 5' primer and a J-beta primer mix. Each TCR beta cDNA molecule received a unique molecular identifier from a template-switch 5' adaptor carrying 12 random nucleotides. Each sample yielded at least 3 million CDR3-containing paired-end reads. First-strand cDNA synthesis was performed from all RNA using the Mint cDNA synthesis kit, with priming by a TRBC-specific oligonucleotide. Following uracil-DNA glycosylase treatment, a first 18-cycle PCR with universal primers M1SS and BC2_uni_R was performed on all cDNA. In the paper's pipeline: Each sample was normalized by randomly selecting 1 million high-quality reads, each carrying a distinct molecular identifier. Reads with shared molecular identifiers were discarded instead of being binned into consensus sequences. MiTCR, set to a Q25 quality threshold and the strictest error-elimination algorithm, was used for CDR3 identification, clonotype clustering and error correction. A nonparametric unseen species model with Euler transformation was used to estimate a lower bound on total TCR beta diversity. Through fastp at Q25 and MiXCR, TCRdb rebuilt clones from the public reads, retaining in-frame beta chains. Under each unique CDR3 protein, matching rows form one entry showing the most common genes and DNA. These V and J calls derive from TCRdb rather than the authors' analysis. For this sample the table gives about 1.4 million distinct CDR3 sequences, of which 59% were detected only once. The ten largest clonotypes hold over 6.5% of the sample.

The sample is drawn from a study of blood T cells in healthy people across ages (dated by TCRdb to the mid-2010s). A note on the overall study: In model experiments, roughly one uniquely barcoded TCR beta cDNA molecule per two T cells was captured by template switching. Using deep sequencing normalized with unique cDNA molecular identifiers, the study measured how TCR beta repertoire diversity changes with age. Using the same blood draw, the study looked at two additional independent replicas of 1 million unique cDNA reads for two donors, one aged 18 to 30 and the other aged 80 or older. Donors of different ages were randomly distributed across sequencing lanes to avoid experimental bias. The donors were divided into four age groups: young (average approximately 17 years), middle-aged (roughly 40), aged (around 59) and long-lived (more than 75).

Points the paper makes about the study in general: Total diversity estimates from one million sequenced T cells were considered lower bounds and underestimates. Donor CMV infection status was unknown, potentially confounding age-related changes in expanded clonotypes. As age increased, observed TCR beta diversity per million T cells dropped in a roughly linear way, and a significant reduction was already evident by age 40. There was a strong correlation between observed TCR beta diversity and the percentage of naive T cells measured by flow cytometry. Bulk unsorted PBMC profiling prevented conclusive comparison of naive and antigen-experienced compartments. Compared with the aged group, the long-lived group had more naive CD4+ T cells, fewer expanded clones and increased TCR diversity, a pattern suggesting age selection.

Donors were a few dozen systemically healthy Caucasian individuals from Russia aged roughly 6 to 95 years. Each donor gave about 9.7 milliliters of peripheral blood, drawn into EDTA-treated Vacutainer tubes. Ficoll-Paque density-gradient centrifugation was used to isolate PBMCs, with at least 6.5 million per sample. Total RNA, at least 6 micrograms per sample, was extracted from PBMCs with Trizol reagent. Naive CD45RAhigh/CD27high T cell percentages were measured by flow cytometry on a PBMC aliquot from every donor. The sequence came from a man aged 18-30 years in good health. Input material: blood. Recombination linked TRBV6-5 to TRBJ2-7, and TRBD1 aligns with 8 junction nucleotides. The CDR3: CASSYSGTGVYEQYF. The nucleotides read TGTGCCAGCAGTTACTCAGGGACAGGCGTCTACGAGCAGTACTTC.